A selection of T cell receptor beta chains follows, all from one sample in a study of blood T cells in healthy people across ages. TCRdb independently ran MiXCR on the 5' RACE reads; one entry per CDR3 protein. The table includes about 1,000,000 distinct CDR3 sequences, 45% detected once. Sequenced sample: blood. The receptors come from a woman aged 55 to 70 in good health. The CDR3 runs from the conserved cysteine through the conserved F or W. A D gene is named only where the DNA matches it firmly. Not all rows give a size; the values are once, few, many and, for expanded clones, a class.

clone size: .
J gene: TRBJ2-7
D gene: TRBD2
V gene: TRBV29-1
CDR3 protein: CSVEYRSGTSGNEQYF
CDR3 DNA: TGCAGCGTTGAATATCGGTCCGGGACTAGCGGGAATGAGCAGTACTTC

clone size: .
J gene: TRBJ1-2
D gene: .
V gene: TRBV20-1
CDR3 protein: CSAKPIGPYGYTF
CDR3 DNA: TGCAGTGCCAAACCGATCGGGCCCTATGGCTACACCTTC

clone size: .
J gene: TRBJ2-7
D gene: TRBD2
V gene: TRBV6-5
CDR3 protein: CASSYSRTSAGEQYF
CDR3 DNA: TGTGCCAGCAGTTACTCCCGGACTAGTGCGGGCGAGCAGTACTTC

clone size: .
J gene: TRBJ1-4
D gene: .
V gene: TRBV11-2
CDR3 protein: CASSLVGLRGEKLFF
CDR3 DNA: TGTGCCAGCAGCTTAGTAGGCCTAAGAGGGGAAAAACTGTTTTTT

clone size: .
J gene: TRBJ2-5
D gene: TRBD1
V gene: TRBV3-1
CDR3 protein: CASSHGTVQETQYF
CDR3 DNA: TGTGCCAGCAGCCATGGGACAGTACAAGAGACCCAGTACTTC

clone size: .
J gene: TRBJ2-4
D gene: .
V gene: TRBV6-6
CDR3 protein: CASSAGIAKNIQYF
CDR3 DNA: TGTGCCAGCAGTGCAGGGATAGCCAAAAACATTCAGTACTTC

clone size: .
J gene: TRBJ2-7
D gene: TRBD2
V gene: TRBV20-1
CDR3 protein: CSARGASGSSVGGQYF
CDR3 DNA: TGCAGTGCTAGAGGGGCTAGCGGGAGTTCGGTAGGAGGGCAGTACTTC

clone size: .
J gene: TRBJ2-1
D gene: .
V gene: TRBV4-1
CDR3 protein: CASSQDLSGASSGREQFF
CDR3 DNA: TGCGCCAGCAGCCAAGATTTATCAGGGGCTAGCTCCGGTCGGGAGCAGTTCTTC

clone size: .
J gene: TRBJ2-3
D gene: TRBD1
V gene: TRBV5-1
CDR3 protein: CASQLWGTGGTDTQYF
CDR3 DNA: TGCGCCAGCCAATTGTGGGGGACAGGGGGCACAGATACGCAGTATTTT

clone size: few
J gene: TRBJ2-7
D gene: .
V gene: TRBV27
CDR3 protein: CASPTGSSYEQYF
CDR3 DNA: TGTGCCAGCCCGACAGGCAGCTCCTACGAGCAGTACTTC

clone size: few
J gene: TRBJ2-3
D gene: .
V gene: TRBV10-2
CDR3 protein: CASSESRLTISGDTQYF
CDR3 DNA: TGCGCCAGCAGTGAGTCTCGGTTGACCATCTCCGGAGATACGCAGTATTTT

clone size: .
J gene: TRBJ2-5
D gene: .
V gene: TRBV3-1
CDR3 protein: CASSQTADARETQYF
CDR3 DNA: TGTGCCAGCAGCCAGACTGCCGATGCGCGGGAGACCCAGTACTTC

clone size: .
J gene: TRBJ2-7
D gene: TRBD1
V gene: TRBV14
CDR3 protein: CASSQGYTQGISYEQYF
CDR3 DNA: TGTGCCAGCAGCCAAGGATACACACAGGGGATCTCCTACGAGCAGTACTTC

clone size: .
J gene: TRBJ2-1
D gene: .
V gene: TRBV3-1
CDR3 protein: CASSQGDRNNEQFF
CDR3 DNA: TGTGCCAGCAGCCAAGGTGACCGGAACAATGAGCAGTTCTTC

clone size: .
J gene: TRBJ2-7
D gene: TRBD2
V gene: TRBV29-1
CDR3 protein: CSVEGREREYNEQYF
CDR3 DNA: TGCAGCGTTGAAGGGAGGGAGCGGGAGTACAATGAGCAGTACTTC

clone size: .
J gene: TRBJ1-1
D gene: .
V gene: TRBV5-8
CDR3 protein: CASSSGTIMAFF
CDR3 DNA: TGTGCCAGCAGCTCGGGGACAATTATGGCTTTCTTT

clone size: .
J gene: TRBJ2-1
D gene: TRBD2
V gene: TRBV6-4
CDR3 protein: CASSPGTTLISEQFF
CDR3 DNA: TGTGCCAGCAGTCCCGGGACTACCCTAATAAGTGAGCAGTTCTTC

clone size: .
J gene: TRBJ2-5
D gene: TRBD2
V gene: TRBV5-1
CDR3 protein: CASQSWTRGDEQYF
CDR3 DNA: TGCGCCAGCCAATCCTGGACTAGGGGCGATGAGCAGTACTTC

clone size: .
J gene: TRBJ2-1
D gene: TRBD2
V gene: TRBV11-2
CDR3 protein: CASSPYLGTSGRTNEQFF
CDR3 DNA: TGTGCCAGCAGCCCCTACCTTGGGACTAGCGGGAGGACCAATGAGCAGTTCTTC

clone size: .
J gene: TRBJ2-6
D gene: .
V gene: TRBV4-1
CDR3 protein: CASNQEWGAGANVLTF
CDR3 DNA: TGCGCCAGCAACCAAGAGTGGGGGGCAGGGGCCAACGTCCTGACTTTC